The 13 T cell receptor beta chains in this list originate from one sample, sequenced in a study of somatic mutations in cytotoxic T cells in rheumatoid arthritis. Here immunoSEQ multiplex PCR was the method, and the copy in TCRdb shows in-frame clones only, minus some. The data contain 15,000 to 20,000 clones, roughly 70% of them singletons. Sample: CD8+ T cells sorted from blood. The origin of the receptors is a man in his 60s in good health.

In its sample, this clone was seen a few times. The chain joins TRBV11-2 to TRBJ2-5; D might be TRBD1 (6 bases). This CDR3 comprises 14 residues. Germline V gene lookup returns CDR1 SGHAT and CDR2 FQNNGV. Between the trimmed V and J ends, which lost 3 bases and 2 bases, there was a span of 10 bases. The chain's CDR3 is CASSLTGGQETQYF. The CDR3 DNA reads as TGTGCCAGCAGCTTGACAGGCGGACAAGAGACCCAGTACTTC.

The V call is TRBV7-6, the J call TRBJ2-3; D is unclear. V lost 2 bases and J 6 bases, leaving 6 bases between the germline ends. This CDR3 has 12 amino acids. Germline CDR1 is SGHVS and CDR2 is FNYEAQ. Here the CDR3 reads CASSLLRDTQYF. In DNA, the CDR3 is TGTGCCAGCAGCTTACTACGGGATACGCAGTATTTT.

The rearrangement uses TRBV4-1 and TRBJ2-7; TRBD1 is a possible D gene (5 bases). The CDR3 extends over 15 amino acids. The V gene lost 0 bases and the J gene lost 2 bases, with 11 bases spanning the gap. Germline V gene sequence: CDR1 MGHRA, CDR2 YSYEKL. The chain's CDR3 is CASSQEAGQTYEQYF. DNA for the CDR3: TGCGCCAGCAGCCAAGAGGCAGGGCAGACCTACGAGCAGTACTTC.

The chain uses TRBV6-5 and TRBJ1-1, with 10 bases that match TRBD1. The CDR3 contains 14 residues. Germline V gene lookup returns CDR1 MNHEY and CDR2 SVGAGI. The V gene end was trimmed by 2 bases and the J gene end by 6 bases; junction bases not matched to a gene: 3. CDR3 sequence reads: CASSYGTGDAEAFF. As DNA, the CDR3 is TGTGCCAGCAGTTACGGGACAGGGGATGCTGAAGCTTTCTTT.

The chain carries TRBV19 and TRBJ2-7; 10 nucleotides match TRBD2. Per germline, CDR1 LNHDA and CDR2 SQIVND (reference sequence). V was clipped by 5 bases and J by 0 bases; unmatched bases: 1. CDR3 length equals 14 residues. Here the CDR3 reads CASSASGSSYEQYF. CDR3 nucleotides: TGTGCCAGTAGTGCTAGCGGGAGCTCCTACGAGCAGTACTTC.

This clone has a handful of counts. The chain employs TRBV27 and TRBJ2-7; 9 bases line up with TRBD1. Germline trimming cut 2 bases from V and 3 bases from J; bases unmatched to any gene: 8. This CDR3 contains 16 residues. Germline V CDR1 and CDR2: MNHEY, SMNVEV (reference sequence). The CDR3 DNA follows: TGTGCCAGCAGTTTACAGGAGGGGACAGGGTTCTACGAGCAGTACTTC. Translated: CASSLQEGTGFYEQYF.

The chain joins TRBV29-1 to TRBJ1-2; no reliable D call. The CDR3 has 11 amino acids. V was clipped by 8 bases and J by 4 bases, with 11 bases between them. The V gene's germline CDR1 is SQVTM and CDR2 ANQGSEA. The CDR3 DNA reads as TGCAGCTTCAGATTAAGCTATGGCTACACCTTC. Translated: CSFRLSYGYTF.

The chain uses TRBV7-2 and TRBJ2-7; TRBD2 agrees at 7 bases. The V and J ends lost 2 bases and 7 bases, in that order; junction bases with no gene match: 5. The CDR3 runs 13 residues. Germline V lookup: CDR1 SGHTA, CDR2 FQGNSA. In nucleotides, the CDR3 is TGTGCCAGCAGCTTAACTAGCGTGAGGGAGCAGTACTTC. This translates into CASSLTSVREQYF.

V and J are TRBV18 and TRBJ2-3; TRBD1 agrees at 7 bases. V was pared by 3 bases and J by 4 bases, with 4 bases of the junction left unmatched. The CDR3 covers 14 residues. Germline CDR1 reads KGHSH; CDR2 reads LQKENI. CDR3 coding DNA: TGTGCCAGCTCACCGGGACAGCAAGCAGATACGCAGTATTTT. Protein: CASSPGQQADTQYF.

This chain links TRBV4-1 with TRBJ2-2, with TRBD1 as a possible D gene (7 bases). Germline V gene sequence: CDR1 MGHRA, CDR2 YSYEKL. This CDR3 contains 14 residues. Deletions cut 4 bases from V and 7 bases from J, with 13 bases between. This CDR3 reads CASSRTGAGGELFF. CDR3 nucleotides: TGCGCCAGCAGCCGGACAGGAGCGGGCGGGGAGCTGTTTTTT.

The chain combines TRBV29-1 with TRBJ2-1; tentatively, D is TRBD2 (7 bases). V was trimmed by 0 bases and J by 3 bases, leaving 18 bases between them. In germline, CDR1 is SQVTM, CDR2 ANQGSEA. This CDR3 region has 17 residues. The CDR3 coding sequence is TGCAGCGTTGAAGATTGGGAAGCGGGACAAGTCTACAATGAGCAGTTCTTC. The encoded protein is CSVEDWEAGQVYNEQFF.

The V gene is TRBV28, the J gene TRBJ1-3, with 8 bases fitting TRBD1. The CDR3 is 15 amino acids. CDR1 and CDR2 (germline): MDHEN, SYDVKM. V lost 5 bases and J lost 2; bases outside the gene matches: 5. CDR3 loop: CASSPPTGAGNTIYF. DNA of the CDR3: TGTGCCAGCAGTCCCCCGACAGGGGCTGGAAACACCATATATTTT. The complete variable domain, with remaining parts taken from reference TRBV28 and TRBJ1-3, reads DVKVTQSSRYLVKRTGEKVFLECVQDMDHENMFWYRQDPGLGLRLIYFSYDVKMKEKGDIPEGYSVSREKKERFSLILESASTNQTSMYLCASSPPTGAGNTIYFGEGSWLTVV.

The chain employs TRBV7-9 and TRBJ2-5, with D hard to call. Germline V gene sequence: CDR1 SEHNR, CDR2 FQNEAQ (reference sequence). CDR3 size: 14 residues. V gave up 5 bases and J gave up 3 bases, with 13 bases separating them. Here the CDR3 reads CASSINWAEETQYF. CDR3 bases: TGTGCCAGCAGCATTAACTGGGCAGAAGAGACCCAGTACTTC.